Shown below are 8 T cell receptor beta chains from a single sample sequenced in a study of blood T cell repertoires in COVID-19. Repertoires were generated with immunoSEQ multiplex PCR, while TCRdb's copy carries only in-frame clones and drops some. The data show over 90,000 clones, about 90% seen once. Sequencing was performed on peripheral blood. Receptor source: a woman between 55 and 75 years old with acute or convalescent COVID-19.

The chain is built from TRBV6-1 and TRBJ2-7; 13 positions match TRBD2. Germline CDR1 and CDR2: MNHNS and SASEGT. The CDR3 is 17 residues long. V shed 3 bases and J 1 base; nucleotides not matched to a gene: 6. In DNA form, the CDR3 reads TGTGCCAGCAGTGAGGGACTAGCGGGAAGGTTATCCTACGAGCAGTACGTC. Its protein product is CASSEGLAGRLSYEQYV.

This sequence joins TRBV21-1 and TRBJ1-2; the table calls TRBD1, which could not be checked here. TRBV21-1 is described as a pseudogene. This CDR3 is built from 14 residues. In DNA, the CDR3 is TGTGCCACCCCCGCCAGGGCGATTCGTTATGGCTACACCTTC. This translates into CATPARAIRYGYTF.

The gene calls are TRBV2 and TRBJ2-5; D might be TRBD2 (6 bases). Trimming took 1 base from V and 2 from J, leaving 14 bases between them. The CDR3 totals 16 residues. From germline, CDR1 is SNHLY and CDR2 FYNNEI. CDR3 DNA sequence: TGTGCCAGCAGTGAAGTTGGGACGGCGGGACAAGAGACCCAGTACTTC. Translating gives CASSEVGTAGQETQYF.

CDR3 loop: CASSSAGVEKLFF. CDR3 nucleotide sequence: TGTGCCAGCAGTTCGGCAGGGGTAGAAAAACTGTTTTTT. This chain uses TRBV12-3 or TRBV12-4 with TRBJ1-4, with D maybe TRBD1 (6 bases). Trimming took off 4 bases at V and 8 bases at J, with 11 bases between the two ends. The CDR3 contains 13 residues.

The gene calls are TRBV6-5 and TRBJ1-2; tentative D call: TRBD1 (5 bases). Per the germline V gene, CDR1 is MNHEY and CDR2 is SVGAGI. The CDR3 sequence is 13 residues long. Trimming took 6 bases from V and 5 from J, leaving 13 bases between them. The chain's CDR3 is CASSPAGGYGYTF. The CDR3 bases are TGTGCCAGCAGCCCCGCCGGGGGGTATGGCTACACCTTC.

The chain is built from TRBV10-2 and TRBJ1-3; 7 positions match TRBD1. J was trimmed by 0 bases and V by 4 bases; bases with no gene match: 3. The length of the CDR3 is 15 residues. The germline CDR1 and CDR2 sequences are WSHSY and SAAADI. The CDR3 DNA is TGCGCCAGCAGTGCCACAGGGGACTCTGGAAACACCATATATTTT. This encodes CASSATGDSGNTIYF.

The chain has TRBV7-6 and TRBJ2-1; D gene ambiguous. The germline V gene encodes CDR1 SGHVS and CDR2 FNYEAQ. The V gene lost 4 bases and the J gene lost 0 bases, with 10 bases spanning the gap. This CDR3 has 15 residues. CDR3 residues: CASSSTSSSYNEQFF. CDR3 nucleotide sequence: TGTGCCAGCAGCTCTACTTCGAGCTCCTACAATGAGCAGTTCTTC.

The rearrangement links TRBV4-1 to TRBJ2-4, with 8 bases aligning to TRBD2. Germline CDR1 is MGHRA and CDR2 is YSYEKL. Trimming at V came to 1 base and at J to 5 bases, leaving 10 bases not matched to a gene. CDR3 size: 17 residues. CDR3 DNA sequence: TGCGCCAGCAGCCAAGTTTCCCAAAGCGGGAGAGAAAACATTCAGTACTTC. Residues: CASSQVSQSGRENIQYF.